This T cell receptor (beta chain) is drawn from a study of T cell responses to AZD1222 COVID-19 vaccine. Study-wide background: Timing groups of about 4 and about 12 weeks for second doses were pooled.

The data were produced by immunoSEQ multiplex PCR, yet TCRdb's version contains in-frame clones alone and is incomplete. The sample lists about 97,000 clones, roughly 90% seen once, with over 2.5% in the top ten. This CDR3 region has 16 residues. The J segment lost 2 bases and the V segment lost 1 base, leaving 5 bases of the junction unmatched. The V gene's germline CDR1 is MNHEY and CDR2 SVGAGI. The V gene is TRBV6-5, the J gene TRBJ1-2, with 9 nucleotides matching TRBD1. This receptor was obtained from an adult in good health. The sample in question was peripheral blood, obtained on day 0 of AZD1222 vaccination. CDR3 in DNA: TGTGCCAGCAGTTACTTAGACGGGACAGGGAACTATGGCTACACCTTC. This translates into CASSYLDGTGNYGYTF.